A single sample is the source of the 24 T cell receptor beta chains below, sequenced in a study of blood T cell repertoires in COVID-19. The table came from immunoSEQ multiplex PCR; TCRdb's copy has only in-frame clones and leaves some out. This sample has some 180,000 clones, with approximately 90% found just once. The sample consisted of peripheral blood. Receptors originate from a man aged 40-50 years with active or convalescent COVID-19.

CDR3 DNA sequence: TGTGCCAGCAGGCCCGGGACAGGGGCCTACGAGCAGTACTTC. Its protein is CASRPGTGAYEQYF. This sequence joins TRBV27 and TRBJ2-7; 10 nucleotides agree with TRBD1. V trimming: 6 bases; J trimming: 2 bases; junction bases outside the gene matches: 4. Germline assignment: CDR1 MNHEY and CDR2 SMNVEV (reference sequence). The CDR3 is 14 amino acids.

J is TRBJ1-2 and V is TRBV7-2, with 10 bases fitting TRBD1. The CDR3 is 15 residues long. Looked up from germline, CDR1 is SGHTA and CDR2 is FQGNSA. Germline trimming cut 4 bases from V and 2 bases from J; bases unmatched to any gene: 4. The CDR3 coding sequence is TGTGCCAGCAGCTCGGACAGGGGGGAAAACTATGGCTACACCTTC. It specifies CASSSDRGENYGYTF.

The chain joins TRBV6-5 to TRBJ1-2; D is ambiguous. Germline lookup yields CDR1 MNHEY and CDR2 SVGAGI. The CDR3 runs 14 residues. V gave up 7 bases and J gave up 6 bases, with 18 bases separating them. The CDR3 is CASTLSRGLDGYTF. The CDR3 nucleotides are TGTGCCAGCACCCTAAGTAGAGGGTTGGATGGCTACACCTTC.

V and J are TRBV18 and TRBJ1-2; D gene uncertain. CDR1 and CDR2 (germline): KGHSH, LQKENI. The CDR3 runs to 12 residues. V lost 3 bases to trimming and J lost 8 bases, with 10 bases between them. The CDR3 region is CASSPGPGGYTF. The CDR3 nucleotides read TGTGCCAGCTCACCCGGACCGGGGGGCTACACCTTC.

This chain links TRBV10-3 with TRBJ1-4; D not resolved. The CDR3 extends over 14 amino acids. V lost 10 bases and J lost 0, with 12 bases in between. Germline V CDR1 and CDR2: ENHRY, SYGVKD. The CDR3, as DNA: TGTGCCACCGCCGAACAGACAACTAATGAAAAACTGTTTTTT. Translated: CATAEQTTNEKLFF.

This chain links TRBV19 with TRBJ1-2; 7 positions match TRBD1. The CDR3 length is 16 residues. Germline CDR1 and CDR2: LNHDA and SQIVND (reference sequence). J was trimmed by 6 bases and V by 7 bases; bases with no gene match: 17. CDR3 nucleotides: TGTGCCAGTACCATGTCCGGATGGGACAGATTTAATGGCTACACCTTC. The encoded protein is CASTMSGWDRFNGYTF.

The chain couples TRBV28 to TRBJ1-1; D is ambiguous. The CDR3 loop spans 15 amino acids. Germline loops: CDR1 MDHEN, CDR2 SYDVKM. With 5 bases removed from V and 5 bases from J, the gap between germline ends came to 18 bases. Here the CDR3 DNA reads TGTGCCAGCAGTCAATCCTCCCTAGGGAGAACTGAAGCTTTCTTT. This gives the protein CASSQSSLGRTEAFF.

The chain joins TRBV27 to TRBJ2-1, with TRBD2 identical over 10 bases. The V and J ends lost 2 bases and 2 bases, in that order; junction bases with no gene match: 6. Germline V gives CDR1 MNHEY, CDR2 SMNVEV (reference sequence). The CDR3 extends over 17 amino acids. The CDR3 sequence is CASSLPSSGGAYNEQFF. CDR3 nucleotides: TGTGCCAGCAGTTTACCATCTAGCGGGGGAGCCTACAATGAGCAGTTCTTC.

The chain has TRBV19 and TRBJ1-2; 8 nucleotides agree with TRBD1. Germline CDR1 is LNHDA and CDR2 is SQIVND (reference sequence). V was clipped by 11 bases and J by 4 bases; unmatched bases: 6. The CDR3 runs 12 residues. The CDR3 loop reads CAGSTGAYGYTF. The CDR3, as DNA: TGTGCCGGTTCGACAGGGGCCTATGGCTACACCTTC.

This chain joins TRBV6-1 and TRBJ1-1, with TRBD1 matching over 7 bases. The CDR3 consists of 15 residues. CDR1 MNHNS and CDR2 SASEGT come from the germline V gene. With 3 bases clipped from V and 2 bases from J, the junction kept 6 bases outside the gene matches. The CDR3, as DNA: TGTGCCAGCAGTGATCCCGGACAGGAAAACACTGAAGCTTTCTTT. Translating gives CASSDPGQENTEAFF.

The chain employs TRBV11-1 and TRBJ2-7, with D possibly being TRBD2 (8 bases). The CDR3 loop spans 14 amino acids. Germline V gene data show CDR1 as SGHAT and CDR2 as FQDESV (reference sequence). V lost 4 bases, J lost 7 bases, and 17 bases lay in between. CDR3 DNA: TGTGCCAGCAGCTCGACAGGGACTAGGGGGGAGCAGTACTTC. This encodes CASSSTGTRGEQYF.

The chain is built from TRBV7-2 and TRBJ1-6, with D tentatively TRBD1 (6 bases). V was cut by 4 bases and J by 2 bases, with 9 bases left in between. This CDR3 is built from 15 residues. The germline gives CDR1 SGHTA, CDR2 FQGNSA. CDR3 sequence reads: CASSSRGPYNSPLHF. In nucleotides, the CDR3 is TGTGCCAGCAGCTCCAGGGGTCCCTATAATTCACCCCTCCACTTT.

The chain carries TRBV7-2 and TRBJ1-1; D not resolved. V was cut by 7 bases and J by 1 base, with 7 bases left in between. Germline V lookup: CDR1 SGHTA, CDR2 FQGNSA. The CDR3 covers 12 residues. The CDR3 spells CASNRQNTEAFF. CDR3 DNA: TGTGCCAGCAACCGACAGAACACTGAAGCTTTCTTT.

This rearrangement joins TRBV7-3 to TRBJ1-1; D is uncertain. This CDR3 contains 18 residues. The V gene's germline CDR1 is SGHTA and CDR2 FQGTGA. The V gene lost 5 bases and the J gene lost 3 bases, with 25 bases spanning the gap. This CDR3 is CASSQITAAVTKYTEAFF. Written as DNA, the CDR3 is TGTGCCAGCAGCCAAATTACCGCGGCCGTGACGAAATACACTGAAGCTTTCTTT.

This sequence joins TRBV29-1 and TRBJ2-7; the match to TRBD1 covers 9 bases. Germline V gene data show CDR1 as SQVTM and CDR2 as ANQGSEA. J was trimmed by 3 bases and V by 6 bases; bases with no gene match: 6. The CDR3 is 13 residues long. Here the CDR3 reads CSVYRQGGYEQYF. Written as DNA, the CDR3 is TGCAGCGTCTACAGACAGGGGGGCTACGAGCAGTACTTC.

This clone was counted a single time. The genes are TRBV28 and TRBJ2-7; tentatively, D is TRBD1 (8 bases). V lost 6 bases and J 1 base, leaving 13 bases between the germline ends. Germline lookup yields CDR1 MDHEN and CDR2 SYDVKM. The CDR3 length is 14 residues. The CDR3 bases are TGTGCCAGCAGACTACAGGGGGGGTCCTACGAGCAGTACTTC. Amino acids: CASRLQGGSYEQYF.

As to this clone: The sample carries other DNA sequences with the same CDR3. The rearrangement joins TRBV7-2 to TRBJ1-1; D is ambiguous. CDR1 is SGHTA and CDR2 is FQGNSA in the germline V gene. V lost 4 bases, J lost 2 bases, and 8 bases lay in between. The CDR3 consists of 13 residues. In DNA, the CDR3 is TGTGCCAGCAGCTCCGGGTCTAACACTGAAGCTTTCTTT. Translating it yields CASSSGSNTEAFF.

The CDR3: CASSFAQNTIYF. CDR3 DNA sequence: TGTGCCAGCAGCTTCGCACAGAACACCATATATTTT. The chain carries TRBV7-9 and TRBJ1-3; D gene unclear. CDR3 length: 12 residues. CDR1 SEHNR and CDR2 FQNEAQ come from the germline V gene (reference sequence). The V end was cut by 3 bases, the J end by 7 bases, with 7 bases between.

This sequence joins TRBV11-3 and TRBJ2-7, with a weak D call TRBD1 (5 bases). CDR1 is SGHNT and CDR2 is YENEEA in the germline V gene. Trimming left V 1 base short and J 0 bases short, with 7 bases between. The CDR3 spans 14 residues. The CDR3 is CASSLVTGSYEQYF. The CDR3 region has the DNA TGTGCCAGCAGCTTAGTCACAGGCTCCTACGAGCAGTACTTC.

This clone was counted a single time. The V gene is TRBV28, the J gene TRBJ2-7, with D maybe TRBD2 (7 bases). V lost 4 bases and J 1 base, leaving 14 bases between the germline ends. The CDR3 is made up of 15 amino acids. Germline CDR1 reads MDHEN; CDR2 reads SYDVKM. The CDR3 nucleotides are TGTGCCAGCAGTTCGCCCGGGGGGCCTTCCTACGAGCAGTACTTC. It encodes CASSSPGGPSYEQYF. The entire variable domain, with the rest obtained from reference TRBV28 and TRBJ2-7, is as follows: DVKVTQSSRYLVKRTGEKVFLECVQDMDHENMFWYRQDPGLGLRLIYFSYDVKMKEKGDIPEGYSVSREKKERFSLILESASTNQTSMYLCASSSPGGPSYEQYFGPGTRLTVT.

DNA for the CDR3: TGTGCCTCCCAGCGGGAGGCGGGGGAGCAGTACTTC. It yields the protein CASQREAGEQYF. This chain connects TRBV12-3 or TRBV12-4 to TRBJ2-7; 9 positions match TRBD2. This CDR3 has 12 residues. After removal of 11 bases from V and 7 bases from J, the junction contained 9 bases not matched to a gene.

The CDR3 sequence is CSAQGSNEKLFF. The CDR3 DNA is TGCAGCGCCCAGGGGTCTAATGAAAAACTGTTTTTT. The J gene is TRBJ1-4, the V gene TRBV29-1; a possible D gene is TRBD1 (6 bases). CDR3 length equals 12 residues. The ends were cut back, 7 bases at V and 3 bases at J, with 9 bases in the middle. CDR1 is SQVTM and CDR2 is ANQGSEA in the germline V gene.

The CDR3 loop reads CASSSSLGAGQQFF. In DNA, the CDR3 is TGTGCCAGCAGTTCCTCGCTAGGGGCGGGGCAGCAGTTCTTC. The chain couples TRBV6-5 to TRBJ2-1, with a possible D match to TRBD2 (6 bases). The V end was cut by 4 bases, the J end by 11 bases, with 18 bases between. Per the germline V gene, CDR1 is MNHEY and CDR2 is SVGAGI. CDR3 length: 14 amino acids.

Written as DNA, the CDR3 is TGCAACCCCGGGGGGACAGGAAGCTACACCTTC. Residues: CNPGGTGSYTF. V is TRBV20-1 and J is TRBJ1-2, with 8 bases lining up with TRBD1. In germline, CDR1 is DFQATT, CDR2 SNEGSKA (reference sequence). The CDR3 is 11 amino acids.